One sample yielded the 23 T cell receptor beta chains listed below, sequenced in a study of blood T cell repertoires in COVID-19. Clones were sequenced by immunoSEQ multiplex PCR, and TCRdb holds only the in-frame ones, with some missing. The sample has approximately 350,000 clones; approximately 86% are singletons. The sample consisted of peripheral blood. The source of these receptors is a woman aged 60-75 years with COVID-19, enrolled during active disease.

This clone has a single count. The chain is built from TRBV19 and TRBJ1-2, with no clear D. This CDR3 comprises 12 residues. Trimming stripped 5 bases from V and 4 bases from J, with 8 bases between. Germline lookup yields CDR1 LNHDA and CDR2 SQIVND (reference sequence). CDR3 residues: CASSYGGYGYTF. For the CDR3, the DNA is TGTGCCAGTAGTTACGGCGGCTATGGCTACACCTTC. Using reference TRBV19 and TRBJ1-2 for the parts outside the CDR3, the full variable domain is DGGITQSPKYLFRKEGQNVTLSCEQNLNHDAMYWYRQDPGQGLRLIYYSQIVNDFQKGDIAEGYSVSREKKESFPLTVTSAQKNPTAFYLCASSYGGYGYTFGSGTRLTVV.

This chain links TRBV6-5 with TRBJ1-1, with D possibly being TRBD1 (6 bases). Trimming removed 6 bases at V and 8 bases at J, with 13 bases between. Germline lookup yields CDR1 MNHEY and CDR2 SVGAGI. The CDR3 loop spans 12 amino acids. CDR3 region: CASSSVDREAFF. As DNA, the CDR3 is TGTGCCAGCAGCTCGGTCGACAGGGAAGCTTTCTTT.

The gene calls are TRBV14 and TRBJ1-2; D might be TRBD1 (5 bases). Trimming removed 1 base at V and 4 bases at J, with 16 bases between. This CDR3 contains 16 residues. Germline assignment: CDR1 SGHDN and CDR2 FVKESK. CDR3 in amino acids: CASSQGGGQGLYGYTF. CDR3 in DNA: TGTGCCAGCAGCCAAGGGGGTGGCCAGGGCCTCTATGGCTACACCTTC.

The chain carries TRBV13 and TRBJ2-7; TRBD2 is a possible D gene (6 bases). This CDR3 spans 13 amino acids. Trimming took off 7 bases at V and 0 bases at J, with 10 bases between the two ends. CDR1 and CDR2 from the germline V gene are PRHDT and FYEKMQ (reference sequence). The CDR3 is CASTWRDSYEQYF. CDR3 sequence (DNA): TGTGCCAGCACCTGGAGGGACTCCTACGAGCAGTACTTC.

The chain recombines TRBV27 with TRBJ2-2, with TRBD2 matching 11 bases. Germline trimming cut 5 bases from V and 7 bases from J; bases unmatched to any gene: 15. Germline assignment: CDR1 MNHEY and CDR2 SMNVEV (reference sequence). CDR3 length: 18 residues. CDR3 nucleotide sequence: TGTGCCAGCAGTACAGGACCCAATAGCGGGGGGGCCATCGGGGAGCTGTTTTTT. Protein: CASSTGPNSGGAIGELFF.

The V call is TRBV21-1, the J call TRBJ1-6. TRBV21-1 has pseudogene status. The CDR3 is 15 residues long. The CDR3 protein is CASSKRDRRNSPLHF. The CDR3 DNA follows: TGTGCCAGCAGCAAGCGGGATCGAAGAAATTCACCCCTCCACTTT.

The J gene is TRBJ1-2, the V gene TRBV30, with D possibly matching TRBD1 (6 bases). V gave up 8 bases and J gave up 4 bases, with 17 bases separating them. Germline assignment: CDR1 GTSNPN and CDR2 SVGIG (reference sequence). The CDR3 spans 13 residues. The CDR3 nucleotides are TGTGCCGCTATAGGGGGTAGTCTCTATGGCTACACCTTC. It translates to CAAIGGSLYGYTF.

This chain connects TRBV19 to TRBJ1-3; D remains ambiguous. Germline V gene lookup returns CDR1 LNHDA and CDR2 SQIVND (reference sequence). Trimming pared 6 bases from V and 0 bases from J, leaving 9 bases between. There are 14 residues in the CDR3. The CDR3 loop is CASSLDNSGNTIYF. In nucleotides, the CDR3 is TGTGCCAGTAGCCTCGACAACTCTGGAAACACCATATATTTT. The full variable domain, with the rest looked up from reference TRBV19 and TRBJ1-3, is DGGITQSPKYLFRKEGQNVTLSCEQNLNHDAMYWYRQDPGQGLRLIYYSQIVNDFQKGDIAEGYSVSREKKESFPLTVTSAQKNPTAFYLCASSLDNSGNTIYFGEGSWLTVV.

The rearrangement uses TRBV30 and TRBJ1-3, with D possibly matching TRBD1 (5 bases). Between the trimmed V and J ends, which lost 5 bases and 0 bases, there was a span of 8 bases. This CDR3 contains 13 residues. The germline CDR1 and CDR2 sequences are GTSNPN and SVGIG (reference sequence). The CDR3 is CAWGGVSGNTIYF. The CDR3 nucleotides are TGTGCCTGGGGGGGAGTCTCTGGAAACACCATATATTTT.

The chain joins TRBV4-1 to TRBJ1-4; the match to TRBD1 covers 7 bases. The CDR3 length is 20 residues. Germline loops: CDR1 MGHRA, CDR2 YSYEKL. After removal of 2 bases from V and 3 bases from J, the junction contained 18 bases not matched to a gene. The CDR3 sequence is CASSQKPYRYEGASNEKLFF. For the CDR3, the DNA is TGCGCCAGCAGCCAAAAACCTTACCGTTACGAGGGGGCCTCTAATGAAAAACTGTTTTTT.

J is TRBJ2-7 and V is TRBV4-1; a weak D match, TRBD1 (6 bases). The ends were cut back, 4 bases at V and 2 bases at J, with 15 bases in the middle. Germline-derived CDR1 and CDR2 are MGHRA and YSYEKL. This CDR3 comprises 15 residues. DNA of the CDR3: TGCGCCAGCAGCCCAAGAGGGACAACCGCCTACGAGCAGTACTTC. Encoded protein: CASSPRGTTAYEQYF.

J is TRBJ2-6 and V is TRBV9, with 9 bases lining up with TRBD1. V dropped 0 bases and J dropped 3; count of bases not matched to a gene: 7. The germline gives CDR1 SGDLS, CDR2 YYNGEE. This CDR3 comprises 18 residues. The CDR3 loop is CASSVVGQGFDGANVLTF. The CDR3, as DNA: TGTGCCAGCAGCGTAGTCGGACAGGGGTTTGATGGGGCCAACGTCCTGACTTTC.

The gene calls are TRBV11-3 and TRBJ2-3; perhaps TRBD2 as D (6 bases). The CDR3 spans 16 residues. Germline V gene lookup returns CDR1 SGHNT and CDR2 YENEEA. Trimming stripped 1 base from V and 2 bases from J, with 13 bases between. The CDR3 reads CASSLGAGTLTDTQYF. The CDR3 DNA follows: TGTGCCAGCAGCTTAGGTGCCGGGACTCTCACAGATACGCAGTATTTT.

V is TRBV4-3 and J is TRBJ1-1, with D tentatively TRBD1 (6 bases). Germline CDR1 LGHNA, CDR2 YSLEER. The CDR3 is made up of 13 amino acids. V was trimmed by 0 bases and J by 10 bases, leaving 12 bases between them. DNA for the CDR3: TGCGCCAGCAGCCAAGATCAAAGGGGGAGAGCTTTCTTT. This gives the protein CASSQDQRGRAFF.

This chain connects TRBV6-2 or TRBV6-3 to TRBJ2-7; weak D call: TRBD2 (5 bases). The V end was cut by 1 base, the J end by 6 bases, with 13 bases between. This CDR3 has 14 residues. Germline loops: CDR1 MNHEY, CDR2 SVGEGT. The CDR3 loop reads CASSYYTADGEQYF. The CDR3 region has the DNA TGTGCCAGCAGTTACTATACAGCGGATGGCGAGCAGTACTTC.

The chain is built from TRBV27 and TRBJ1-2; D call uncertain. The germline V and J ends were trimmed by 3 bases and 4 bases, with 9 bases remaining between them. This CDR3 has 13 amino acids. Germline loops: CDR1 MNHEY, CDR2 SMNVEV (reference sequence). The CDR3 coding sequence is TGTGCCAGCAGTTTCAGTTCTTTCTATGGCTACACCTTC. Encoded protein: CASSFSSFYGYTF.

This chain links TRBV13 with TRBJ2-7; weak D call: TRBD2 (5 bases). Per germline, CDR1 PRHDT and CDR2 FYEKMQ (reference sequence). The ends were cut back, 3 bases at V and 2 bases at J, with 14 bases in the middle. This CDR3 comprises 15 residues. As DNA, the CDR3 is TGTGCCAGCAGCTTCATTCTCGGGGAGCCCTACGAGCAGTACTTC. This sequence encodes CASSFILGEPYEQYF.

The rearrangement joins TRBV7-8 to TRBJ1-2, with D unresolved. V lost 7 bases, J lost 4 bases, and 19 bases lay in between. CDR3 size: 15 residues. Germline loops: CDR1 SGHVS, CDR2 FQNEAQ. CDR3 coding DNA: TGTGCCAGCACCCCCCAGGCCCTACGGCTCTATGGCTACACCTTC. Residues: CASTPQALRLYGYTF.

The rearrangement joins TRBV7-9 to TRBJ1-1; no reliable D call. CDR1 is SEHNR and CDR2 is FQNEAQ in the germline V gene (reference sequence). The CDR3 extends over 12 amino acids. Between the trimmed V and J ends, which lost 3 bases and 0 bases, there was a span of 2 bases. This CDR3 reads CASSFMNTEAFF. DNA of the CDR3: TGTGCCAGCAGCTTTATGAACACTGAAGCTTTCTTT.

The J gene is TRBJ2-5, the V gene TRBV9; 10 bases are shared with TRBD2. The CDR3 runs 15 residues. The junction had 6 bases not matched to a gene; V was cut back by 3 bases and J by 4 bases. Germline loops: CDR1 SGDLS, CDR2 YYNGEE. The CDR3 protein is CASSASGGLGETQYF. For the CDR3, the DNA is TGTGCCAGCAGCGCTAGCGGGGGTCTAGGAGAGACCCAGTACTTC.

J is TRBJ2-7 and V is TRBV6-5, with 7 bases lining up with TRBD1. J gave up 7 bases and V 7 bases, and 13 bases lay outside the gene matches. The CDR3 length is 14 residues. The germline CDR1 and CDR2 sequences are MNHEY and SVGAGI. CDR3 coding DNA: TGTGCCAGCAAATCGACAGGGCCCCCGGGGGAGCAGTACTTC. It translates to CASKSTGPPGEQYF.

The chain carries TRBV12-5 and TRBJ2-7, with a weak D call TRBD1 (5 bases). From germline, CDR1 is LGHNT and CDR2 FRNRAP. V lost 0 bases, J lost 2 bases, and 11 bases lay in between. This CDR3 region has 15 residues. For the CDR3, the DNA is TGTGCTAGTGGTTTGGTAGCAGGGTGGCCCTACGAGCAGTACTTC. The encoded protein is CASGLVAGWPYEQYF.

Here the CDR3 DNA reads TGTGCCAGCAGTTACTCGATCGAGTTAAACACCATATATTTT. Protein: CASSYSIELNTIYF. The rearrangement links TRBV6-5 to TRBJ1-3, with D hard to call. CDR1 is MNHEY and CDR2 is SVGAGI in the germline V gene. The CDR3 extends over 14 amino acids. Trimming left V 0 bases short and J 6 bases short, with 9 bases between.